This T cell receptor (beta chain) derives from a study of identical twins. Overall study results and limits: The study based its conclusions on cross-sectional statistical analysis and did not follow the same donors.

This clonotype has more than one count but fewer than ten. No antigen is known for it. This CDR3 is 13 amino acids long. The ends were cut back, 4 bases at V and 8 bases at J, with 11 bases in the middle. Per the germline V gene, CDR1 is LGHDT and CDR2 is YNNKEL (reference sequence). TCRdb ran MiXCR on the 5' RACE reads and lists one entry per CDR3 protein. The sample carries under 300,000 distinct CDR3 sequences, about 6.7% recorded once. These data were also filed under a second study, of T cells expressing NK-cell markers. That investigation notes: Dominant NKG2C+ clonotypes accounted for about 1.0-8% of CD8+ T cells in about 6 donors.

Material for sequencing was CD8+ T cells sorted from blood. The chain links TRBV3-1 to TRBJ1-4; D gene unclear. The clonotype originates from a woman aged 18-29 years in good health. The CDR3 nucleotides are TGTGCCAGCAGCCCTCCTCAGGCGGAAAAACTGTTTTTT. This gives the protein CASSPPQAEKLFF.